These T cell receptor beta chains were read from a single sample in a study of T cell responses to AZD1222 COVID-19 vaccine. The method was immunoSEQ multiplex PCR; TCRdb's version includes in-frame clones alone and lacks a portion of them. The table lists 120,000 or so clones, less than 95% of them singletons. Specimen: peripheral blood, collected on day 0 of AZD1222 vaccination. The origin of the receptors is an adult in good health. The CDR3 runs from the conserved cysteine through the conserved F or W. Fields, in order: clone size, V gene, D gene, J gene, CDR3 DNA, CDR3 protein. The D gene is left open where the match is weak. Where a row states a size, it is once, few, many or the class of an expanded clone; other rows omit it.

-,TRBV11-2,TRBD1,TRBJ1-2,TGTGCCAGCAGCTCAGACAGGGGTTTGGGCTACACCTTC,CASSSDRGLGYTF
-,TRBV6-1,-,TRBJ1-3,TGTGCCAGCAGTGAAGCGTTCGGTCCGAACTCTGGAAACACCATATATTTT,CASSEAFGPNSGNTIYF
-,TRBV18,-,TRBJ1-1,TGTGCCAGCTCACCACGGAGGGGAGACACTGAAGCTTTCTTT,CASSPRRGDTEAFF
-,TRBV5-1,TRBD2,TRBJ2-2,TGCGCCAGCACCCTCCTCGAGCGGGGGGGTAACTCGAACACCGGGGAGCTGTTTTTT,CASTLLERGGNSNTGELFF
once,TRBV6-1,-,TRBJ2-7,TGTGCCAGCAGTGAATTGGACAGAGTCTACGAGCAGTACTTC,CASSELDRVYEQYF
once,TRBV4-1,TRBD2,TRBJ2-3,TGCGCCAGCAGCCTTACTAGCGGGGGGTATACAGATACGCAGTATTTT,CASSLTSGGYTDTQYF
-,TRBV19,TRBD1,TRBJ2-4,TGTGCCAGTAGTATGGATACAGGGGGACACGCCAAAAACATTCAGTACTTC,CASSMDTGGHAKNIQYF
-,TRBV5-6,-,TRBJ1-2,TGTGCCAGCAGCTTGTTCCAGACAGCGGCGGATAACTATGGCTACACCTTC,CASSLFQTAADNYGYTF
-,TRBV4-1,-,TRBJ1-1,TGCGCCAGCAGCCAAGGCGGGAACACTGAAGCTTTCTTT,CASSQGGNTEAFF
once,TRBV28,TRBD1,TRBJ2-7,TGTGCCAGCAGTGACCCGGGACAGGGGGGCTACGAGCAGTACTTC,CASSDPGQGGYEQYF
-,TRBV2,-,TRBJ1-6,TGTGCCAGCCCCCCCGGGGCAAATTCACCCCTCCACTTT,CASPPGANSPLHF
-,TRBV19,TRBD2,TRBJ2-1,TGTGCCAGTAGCAGAACTCACGGGGGGATCTACAATGAGCAGTTCTTC,CASSRTHGGIYNEQFF
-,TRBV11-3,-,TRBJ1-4,TGTGCCAGCAGCGCCCGGATTAATGAAAAACTGTTTTTT,CASSARINEKLFF
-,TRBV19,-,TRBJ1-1,TGTGCCAGTAATCGAGGGGTCCACACTGAAGCTTTCTTT,CASNRGVHTEAFF
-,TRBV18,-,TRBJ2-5,TGTGCCAGCTCACCACCCGGGGATCAAGAGACCCAGTACTTC,CASSPPGDQETQYF
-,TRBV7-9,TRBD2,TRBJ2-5,TGTGCCAGCAGCTTACTAGCGGGGGGCGACGAAGAGACCCAGTACTTC,CASSLLAGGDEETQYF
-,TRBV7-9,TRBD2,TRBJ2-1,TGTGCCAGCAGCCTCCACCGTAGCGGGGCCGGCAATGAGCAGTTCTTC,CASSLHRSGAGNEQFF
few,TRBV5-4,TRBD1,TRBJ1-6,TGTGCCAGCAGTCGCCAGCAGGGGGTTAGTTCACCCCTCCACTTT,CASSRQQGVSSPLHF
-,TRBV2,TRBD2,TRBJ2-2,TGTGCCAGCAGGGCTTTTTGGACTAGCGGGGGGACCGGGGAGCTGTTTTTT,CASRAFWTSGGTGELFF
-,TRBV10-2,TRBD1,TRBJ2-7,TGCGCCAGCAGTGAAACAGGACAGGGCTACGAGCAGTACTTC,CASSETGQGYEQYF
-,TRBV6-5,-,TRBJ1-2,TGTGCTTGGAGGGACTCCGAAGGTGGCTACACCTTC,CAWRDSEGGYTF
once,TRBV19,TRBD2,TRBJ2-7,TGTGCCAGTAGTGCCCTAGGGAGGGGCCGAACCTCCTACGAGCAGTACTTC,CASSALGRGRTSYEQYF
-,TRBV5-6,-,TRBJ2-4,TGTGCCTCCACCGGTTCGGGGAGCCTTAACATTCAGTACTTC,CASTGSGSLNIQYF
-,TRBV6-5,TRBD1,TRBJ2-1,TGTGCCAGCAGTCCCCGGACAGGGGCGGGAAATGAGCAGTTCTTC,CASSPRTGAGNEQFF
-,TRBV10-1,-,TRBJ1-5,TGCGCCAGCTACCCCCCCGGTCTAGGGAATCAGCCCCAGCATTTT,CASYPPGLGNQPQHF
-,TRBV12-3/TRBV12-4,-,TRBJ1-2,TGTGCCACATTCTCCGACATCTATGGCTACACCTTC,CATFSDIYGYTF
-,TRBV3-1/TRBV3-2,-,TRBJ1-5,TGTGCCAGCAGCCAGAGAACAGGGCACAATCAGCCCCAGCATTTT,CASSQRTGHNQPQHF
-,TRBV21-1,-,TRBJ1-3,TGTGCCAGCAGCGCATGGCCCCGATCTCACGCCGACACCATATATTTT,CASSAWPRSHADTIYF
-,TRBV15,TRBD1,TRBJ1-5,TGTGCCACCAGCAACAGCCGGGACAGAAGCAATCAGCCCCAGCATTTT,CATSNSRDRSNQPQHF
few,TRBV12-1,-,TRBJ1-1,TGTGCCAGCAGCTCTACTAGGACACGAATGAACACTGAAGCTTTCTTT,CASSSTRTRMNTEAFF
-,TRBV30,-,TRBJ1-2,TGTGCCTGGAGCGGAAGGGGGGACTATGGCTACACCTTC,CAWSGRGDYGYTF
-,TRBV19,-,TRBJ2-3,TGTGCCAGTAGTATAGTTGGGGGGTCCGGAGATACGCAGTATTTT,CASSIVGGSGDTQYF
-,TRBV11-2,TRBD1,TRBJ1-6,TGTGCCAGCAGCCCGGGACAGTATAATTCACCCCTCCACTTT,CASSPGQYNSPLHF
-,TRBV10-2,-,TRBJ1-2,TGCGCCAGCAGAGCAGCTCAGGTGGATGGCTACACCTTC,CASRAAQVDGYTF
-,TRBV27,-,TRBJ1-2,TGTGCCAGCAGTTTATCGCTAGGGAATGGCTACACCTTC,CASSLSLGNGYTF
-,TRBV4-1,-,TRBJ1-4,TGCGCCAGCACCCTCGATGCGGCGGGGGGGAGGCTGTTTTTT,CASTLDAAGGRLFF
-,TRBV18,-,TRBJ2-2,TGTGCCAGCTCCCCCGGTTGGAAGAACACCGGGGAGCTGTTTTTT,CASSPGWKNTGELFF
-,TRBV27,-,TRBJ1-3,TGTGCCAGCAGGGGGCACTCTGGAAACACCATATATTTT,CASRGHSGNTIYF
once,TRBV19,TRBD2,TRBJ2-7,TGTGCCACTCGGGGGGTTACCTCCTACGAGCAGTACTTC,CATRGVTSYEQYF
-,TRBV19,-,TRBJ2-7,TGTGCCAGTAGTATAGGCGGTACCTACGAGCAGTACTTC,CASSIGGTYEQYF
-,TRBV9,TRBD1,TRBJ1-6,TGTGCCAGCAGCGTACAGGGGGATCTAGGTTCACCCCTCCACTTT,CASSVQGDLGSPLHF
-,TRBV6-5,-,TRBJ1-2,TGTGCCAGCAGCTATACAGGGATCGGAGGCTACACCTTC,CASSYTGIGGYTF
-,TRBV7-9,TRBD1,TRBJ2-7,TGTGCCAGCAGCCGACAGGGTAGCTACGAGCAGTACTTC,CASSRQGSYEQYF
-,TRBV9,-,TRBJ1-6,TGTGCCAGCAGCGTAGGACAGCCAAATTCACCCCTCCACTTT,CASSVGQPNSPLHF
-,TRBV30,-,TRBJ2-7,TGTGCCTGGGACGGCGAGGGGGGCTCCTACGAGCAGTACTTC,CAWDGEGGSYEQYF
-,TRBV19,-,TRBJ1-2,TGTGCCAGTAGAGATGGGGGGGCCGTTGGCTATGGCTACACCTTC,CASRDGGAVGYGYTF
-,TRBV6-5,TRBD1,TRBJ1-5,TGTGCCAGCATGAGGGGGCCCTATAGCAATCAGCCCCAGCATTTT,CASMRGPYSNQPQHF
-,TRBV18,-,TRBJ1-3,TGTGCCAGCTCACCACAGCGAGGGACTGGAAACACCATATATTTT,CASSPQRGTGNTIYF
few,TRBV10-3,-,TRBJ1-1,TGTGCCATCAAGCAGCTCTCGTACACTGAAGCTTTCTTT,CAIKQLSYTEAFF
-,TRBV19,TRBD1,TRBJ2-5,TGTGCCAGTAGTATAGCAGGGGGCCGAGAGACCCAGTACTTC,CASSIAGGRETQYF
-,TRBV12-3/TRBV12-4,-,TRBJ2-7,TGTGCCAGCAGTTTAGTCCGGGACACCGAGCAGTACTTC,CASSLVRDTEQYF
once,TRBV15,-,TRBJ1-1,TGTGCCACCAGCGGCTTCCCGTACACTGAAGCTTTCTTT,CATSGFPYTEAFF
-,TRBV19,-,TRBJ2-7,TGTGCCAGTAGTACCGCCTTTGGGATGGACTACGAGCAGTACTTC,CASSTAFGMDYEQYF
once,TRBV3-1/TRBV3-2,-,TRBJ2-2,TGTGCCAGCAGCCCCTCCCGACAGAGGCCCAACACCGGGGAGCTGTTTTTT,CASSPSRQRPNTGELFF